These 21 T cell receptor beta chains came from one sample sequenced in a study of Graves' ophthalmopathy and Graves' hyperthyroidism. Amplification targeted the TCR beta CDR3 regions, with RNA transcripts as the source material. The first-round RT-PCR employed HTBI primers together with the Qiagen OneStep RT-PCR kit. A multiplex PCR was then performed as the second round. TCRdb re-derived calls from the multiplex PCR reads in MiXCR, one entry per CDR3 protein. The sample lists 300,000 to 350,000 distinct CDR3 sequences, about 17% seen once, with roughly an eighth in the top ten. The sample was peripheral blood. These receptors were obtained from an adult man with Graves' ophthalmopathy.

The chain recombines TRBV20-1 with TRBJ2-2; D perhaps matches TRBD2 (6 bases). The V and J ends lost 1 base and 5 bases respectively, with 14 bases between them. Germline CDR1 is DFQATT and CDR2 is SNEGSKA (reference sequence). There are 15 residues in the CDR3. As DNA, the CDR3 is TGCAGTGCTAGAGCAAGGGACTCCATAACCGGGGAGCTGTTTTTT. Its translation is CSARARDSITGELFF.

Ten or more counts support this clonotype. The chain recombines TRBV6-5 with TRBJ1-1, with 7 bases that match TRBD1. Trimming removed 7 bases from V and 6 bases from J; junction bases left unmatched: 11. Looked up from germline, CDR1 is MNHEY and CDR2 is SVGAGI. The CDR3 has 14 residues. CDR3 amino acids: CASTREGALSEAFF. The CDR3 DNA is TGTGCCAGCACCCGCGAGGGGGCCTTGTCTGAAGCTTTCTTT.

This clonotype was seen many times. The chain joins TRBV6-2 or TRBV6-3 to TRBJ2-7; no clear D. The CDR3 sequence is 12 residues long. The V end lost 5 bases, the J end lost 2 bases, and 7 bases lay between the germline ends. CDR1 is MNHEY and CDR2 is SVGEGT in the germline V gene. The DNA for the CDR3 is TGTGCCAGCAGTCCTGAGACCTACGAGCAGTACTTC. It specifies CASSPETYEQYF.

The rearrangement links TRBV27 to TRBJ2-7, with a possible D match to TRBD1 (5 bases). V was pared by 3 bases and J by 3 bases, with 12 bases between. CDR1 and CDR2 from the germline V gene are MNHEY and SMNVEV (reference sequence). The CDR3 is 14 amino acids. DNA of the CDR3: TGTGCCAGCAGTTTCAAGGACACAAACTACGAGCAGTACTTC. Its protein product is CASSFKDTNYEQYF.

Concerning this clonotype itself: This may be a read error, as it is one base from a much larger clone. The V gene is TRBV29-1, the J gene TRBJ2-7; D is perhaps TRBD1 (5 bases). Germline loops: CDR1 SQVTM, CDR2 ANQGSEA. CDR3 length: 13 residues. The ends were cut back, 5 bases at V and 3 bases at J, with 14 bases in the middle. The CDR3 DNA follows: TGCAGCGTTCGGCTCAGGGCGAACTACGAGCAGTACTTC. Protein sequence: CSVRLRANYEQYF.

The J gene is TRBJ2-7, the V gene TRBV7-2; tentative D call: TRBD2 (6 bases). The CDR3 is made up of 15 amino acids. The V end lost 5 bases, the J end lost 2 bases, and 16 bases lay between the germline ends. Looked up from germline, CDR1 is SGHTA and CDR2 is FQGNSA. CDR3 coding DNA: TGTGCCAGCAGCAGACTAGTTGCAGGGCCCTACGAGCAGTACTTC. This translates into CASSRLVAGPYEQYF.

This clonotype was found many times. This chain uses TRBV28 with TRBJ2-3; D might be TRBD2 (5 bases). Germline V gives CDR1 MDHEN, CDR2 SYDVKM. V was trimmed by 2 bases and J by 8 bases, leaving 14 bases between them. The CDR3 loop spans 14 amino acids. In nucleotides, the CDR3 is TGTGCCAGCAGTTTAGCGGACTCTCCCGGTACGCAGTATTTT. Amino acid sequence: CASSLADSPGTQYF.

This clonotype was detected ten times or more. The V and J genes are TRBV15 and TRBJ2-2, with 11 bases lining up with TRBD2. V trimming: 1 base; J trimming: 5 bases; junction bases outside the gene matches: 6. Germline values: CDR1 LNHNV, CDR2 YYDKDF (reference sequence). The CDR3 has 17 residues. The CDR3 loop reads CATSRVGSGRGTGELFF. The CDR3 DNA follows: TGTGCCACCAGCAGAGTCGGTAGCGGGAGGGGGACCGGGGAGCTGTTTTTT.

The genes are TRBV6-2 or TRBV6-3 and TRBJ2-2; 8 nucleotides agree with TRBD1. The CDR3 totals 15 residues. The junction had 4 bases not matched to a gene; V was cut back by 0 bases and J by 7 bases. The germline V gene encodes CDR1 MNHEY and CDR2 SVGEGT. As DNA, the CDR3 is TGTGCCAGCAGTTACTCGGACAGGGAGATCGGGGAGCTGTTTTTT. As protein: CASSYSDREIGELFF.

The sample holds many counts of this clonotype. The V and J genes are TRBV5-1 and TRBJ2-7; 7 nucleotides align to TRBD1. Germline CDR1 reads SGHRS; CDR2 reads YFSETQ. The CDR3 is 15 residues long. Trimming removed 1 base from V and 3 bases from J; junction bases left unmatched: 7. CDR3: CASSLMGRGIYEQYF. The CDR3 DNA follows: TGCGCCAGCAGCTTGATGGGCAGGGGGATCTACGAGCAGTACTTC. Complete variable domain (other parts from reference TRBV5-1 and TRBJ2-7): KAGVTQTPRYLIKTRGQQVTLSCSPISGHRSVSWYQQTPGQGLQFLFEYFSETQRNKGNFPGRFSGRQFSNSRSEMNVSTLELGDSALYLCASSLMGRGIYEQYFGPGTRLTVT.

This clonotype has a count of ten or more. Here the CDR3 DNA reads TGTGCCAGCAGGCTCCGGACAGGGCACTCACCCCTCCACTTT. This codes for CASRLRTGHSPLHF. The chain carries TRBV27 and TRBJ1-6; 8 positions match TRBD1. Germline V gene lookup returns CDR1 MNHEY and CDR2 SMNVEV (reference sequence). The CDR3 extends over 14 amino acids. The ends lost 6 bases at V and 10 bases at J; junction bases unmatched: 8.

This clonotype was counted many times. The chain recombines TRBV27 with TRBJ1-2; D might be TRBD1 (5 bases). V was shortened by 6 bases and J by 1 base, with 12 bases between the two germline ends. Germline V gives CDR1 MNHEY, CDR2 SMNVEV (reference sequence). The CDR3 is 14 residues long. The CDR3 nucleotides are TGTGCCAGCAGACCCAGGGCTGGTAACTATGGCTACACCTTC. This translates into CASRPRAGNYGYTF.

At least ten counts were recorded for this clonotype. The V call is TRBV6-5, the J call TRBJ1-1; 9 bases are a match to TRBD1. This CDR3 contains 15 residues. V lost 6 bases and J lost 4; bases outside the gene matches: 9. Germline assignment: CDR1 MNHEY and CDR2 SVGAGI. CDR3 in DNA: TGTGCCAGCAGCCGATTTACAGGGGGCGGCACTGAAGCTTTCTTT. Amino acids: CASSRFTGGGTEAFF.

This clonotype was observed many times. The genes are TRBV2 and TRBJ2-7, with 12 bases fitting TRBD2. CDR3 length: 14 amino acids. V lost 7 bases, J lost 2 bases, and 3 bases stayed unmatched. Germline V gene lookup returns CDR1 SNHLY and CDR2 FYNNEI. This CDR3 is CASKGLAGPYEQYF. CDR3 nucleotides: TGTGCCAGCAAAGGACTAGCGGGGCCCTACGAGCAGTACTTC.

This clonotype has a count of ten or more. The chain uses TRBV15 and TRBJ2-5, with 8 bases that match TRBD1. Germline V gene lookup returns CDR1 LNHNV and CDR2 YYDKDF (reference sequence). The CDR3 runs to 15 residues. The V and J ends lost 1 base and 5 bases, in that order; junction bases with no gene match: 6. The DNA for the CDR3 is TGTGCCACCAGCAGAGTTCAGGGGGCGAGGGAGACCCAGTACTTC. Translated: CATSRVQGARETQYF.

This clonotype showed up many times. This chain uses TRBV7-2 with TRBJ2-5, with 7 bases that match TRBD1. The germline V gene encodes CDR1 SGHTA and CDR2 FQGNSA. The CDR3 covers 14 residues. V gave up 5 bases and J gave up 5 bases; unmatched junction bases: 8. CDR3 nucleotide sequence: TGTGCCAGCAGCGTTACAGGGGTGGATGAGACCCAGTACTTC. This translates into CASSVTGVDETQYF.

In this sample, this clonotype turned up many times. V is TRBV4-1 and J is TRBJ2-2; D possibly matches TRBD1 or TRBD2 (5 bases each). With 2 bases removed from V and 8 bases from J, the gap between germline ends came to 15 bases. CDR1 is MGHRA, CDR2 YSYEKL, per germline. This CDR3 has 15 residues. CDR3 DNA: TGCGCCAGCAGCCAAACGGCGAGGGGCTCGGGGGAGCTGTTTTTT. Translated: CASSQTARGSGELFF.

This clonotype was picked up many times. The chain is built from TRBV20-1 and TRBJ1-4, with 8 bases identical to TRBD1. Germline CDR1 and CDR2: DFQATT and SNEGSKA (reference sequence). V lost 6 bases to trimming and J lost 0 bases; unmatched junction nucleotides: 6. The CDR3 runs to 15 residues. The CDR3 region is CSATQGAATNEKLFF. The CDR3 DNA is TGCAGTGCCACGCAGGGGGCAGCAACTAATGAAAAACTGTTTTTT.

As concerns this clonotype: A read error may account for a junction end that differs from germline. The chain carries TRBV29-1 and TRBJ2-5; D is unclear. The V gene's germline CDR1 is SQVTM and CDR2 ANQGSEA. The CDR3 has 12 amino acids. The CDR3 coding sequence is TGCATCGTTGAATCGGACCCGAAAATCCAGTACTTC. This codes for CIVESDPKIQYF. The full variable domain, completed using reference TRBV29-1 and TRBJ2-5, is SAVISQKPSRDICQRGTSLTIQCQVDSQVTMMFWYRQQPGQSLTLIATANQGSEATYESGFVIDKFPISRPNLTFSTLTVSNMSPEDSSIYLCIVESDPKIQYFGPGTRLLVL.

This clonotype was recorded many times. The V gene is TRBV12-3 or TRBV12-4, the J gene TRBJ2-2, with D unresolved. Trimming cost V 8 bases and J 5 bases, with 12 bases left between them. CDR3 length: 13 amino acids. CDR3 DNA sequence: TGTGCCAGCCACAAGGGAACGACCGGGGAGCTGTTTTTT. It is translated as CASHKGTTGELFF.

This clonotype was detected many times. This chain joins TRBV5-1 and TRBJ2-5; 10 bases align to TRBD1. With V trimmed by 3 bases and J by 4 bases, 9 bases remained unmatched. The CDR3 is 16 residues long. Germline V gene lookup returns CDR1 SGHRS and CDR2 YFSETQ. The CDR3 bases are TGCGCCAGCAGCTCGGAGACAGGGGGCGTAGGAGAGACCCAGTACTTC. This gives the protein CASSSETGGVGETQYF.